Presented here are 9 T cell receptor beta chains from one specimen sequenced in a study of Graves' ophthalmopathy and Graves' hyperthyroidism. RNA transcripts provided the template for amplifying TCR beta CDR3 regions. HTBI primers primed a first-round RT-PCR, and a second-round multiplex PCR followed. Each CDR3 protein is one row after TCRdb ran MiXCR on the multiplex PCR reads. The table lists about 640,000 distinct CDR3 sequences, just over 40% of them singletons. The sample taken for sequencing was peripheral blood. All receptors derive from an adult man with Graves' ophthalmopathy.

This clonotype has a handful of counts. The chain links TRBV10-3 to TRBJ1-2; maybe TRBD1 (5 bases). With 11 bases removed from V and 5 bases from J, the gap between germline ends came to 21 bases. Germline CDR1 is ENHRY and CDR2 is SYGVKD. The CDR3 is made up of 14 amino acids. The CDR3 sequence is CAGASAGADYGYTF. CDR3 in DNA: TGTGCCGGAGCCTCGGCCGGGGCAGATTATGGCTACACCTTC.

This clonotype has only a few counts. The V gene is TRBV9, the J gene TRBJ2-7, with TRBD2 identical over 11 bases. Germline trimming cut 3 bases from V and 2 bases from J; bases unmatched to any gene: 7. Germline V lookup: CDR1 SGDLS, CDR2 YYNGEE. The CDR3 contains 16 residues. The CDR3 region has the DNA TGTGCCAGCAGCGAAGTCCTAGCGGGGGGCGCCTACGAGCAGTACTTC. It translates to CASSEVLAGGAYEQYF.

This clonotype appeared many times. One end of the junction fails to match germline, which may point to a read error. This chain connects TRBV10-3 to TRBJ1-4, with 9 bases aligning to TRBD1. Germline V lookup: CDR1 ENHRY, CDR2 SYGVKD. The CDR3 totals 14 residues. In nucleotides, the CDR3 is TGTGCCAGCAGTGACTGGACAGGGGAGGAAAAACTGTTTTTT. Translating it yields CASSDWTGEEKLFF.

Points on this clonotype: The junction differs from germline at one of its ends, possibly a read error. This chain uses TRBV19 with TRBJ1-2; D unclear. The CDR3 contains 14 residues. Germline CDR1 is LNHDA and CDR2 is SQIVND (reference sequence). The DNA of the CDR3 is TGTGCCGGTAGTAAGCGCGGGGTAGGCGGTGGCTACACCTTC. Translating it yields CAGSKRGVGGGYTF.

CDR3 amino acids: CASRPGVANTGELFF. CDR3 bases: TGTGCCAGCAGACCCGGGGTAGCGAACACCGGGGAGCTGTTTTTT. The V and J genes are TRBV7-9 and TRBJ2-2, with TRBD2 as a possible D gene (5 bases). Germline CDR1 reads SEHNR; CDR2 reads FQNEAQ (reference sequence). The CDR3 has 15 amino acids. Between the trimmed V and J ends, which lost 6 bases and 0 bases, there was a span of 11 bases.

This clonotype was found many times. The rearrangement uses TRBV9 and TRBJ1-1, with D hard to call. V was trimmed by 2 bases and J by 3 bases, leaving 11 bases between them. The CDR3 length is 14 residues. CDR1 is SGDLS, CDR2 YYNGEE, per germline. DNA for the CDR3: TGTGCCAGCAGCGTCTCTCGGGATGACACTGAAGCTTTCTTT. Translating gives CASSVSRDDTEAFF.

The chain carries TRBV29-1 and TRBJ1-1; no firm D call. Trimming removed 8 bases from V and 0 bases from J, with 16 bases in between. The CDR3 spans 14 residues. Germline lookup yields CDR1 SQVTM and CDR2 ANQGSEA. CDR3 nucleotides: TGCAGCTTGGTGGCAGGTTCCATGAACACTGAAGCTTTCTTT. Translation gives CSLVAGSMNTEAFF.

The chain employs TRBV7-9 and TRBJ2-3, with a weak D call TRBD2 (6 bases). This CDR3 has 16 amino acids. Germline V gene data show CDR1 as SEHNR and CDR2 as FQNEAQ (reference sequence). Trimming cost V 1 base and J 6 bases, with 17 bases left between them. This chain's CDR3 is CASSLGGAGPGDTQYF. CDR3 nucleotide sequence: TGTGCCAGCAGCTTAGGAGGAGCGGGTCCGGGGGATACGCAGTATTTT. The full variable domain, with the rest looked up from reference TRBV7-9 and TRBJ2-3, is DTGVSQNPRHKITKRGQNVTFRCDPISEHNRLYWYRQTLGQGPEFLTYFQNEAQLEKSRLLSDRFSAERPKGSFSTLEIQRTEQGDSAMYLCASSLGGAGPGDTQYFGPGTRLTVL.

In this sample, this clonotype turned up many times. The CDR3 coding sequence is TGCAGTGCGACCGGGACTAGCGGGAATTTATACGAGCAGTACTTC. This encodes CSATGTSGNLYEQYF. The rearrangement joins TRBV20-1 to TRBJ2-7, with 13 bases that match TRBD2. The CDR3 has 15 residues. The germline V gene encodes CDR1 DFQATT and CDR2 SNEGSKA (reference sequence). J lost 4 bases, V lost 6 bases, and 9 bases had no gene match.